A single T cell receptor (beta chain) is shown here with its context. The antigen it recognizes is unknown. The germline gene is not matched at one end of the junction; a read error may be the cause. The entry originates in a study of response to subunit inactivated influenza vaccine (dated by TCRdb to between 2018 and 2020). About the study as a whole: The study used deep quantitative T cell receptor repertoire profiling to track responses to a trivalent subunit inactivated influenza vaccine. What the authors observed across the whole study: It was suggested by the authors that each seasonal influenza vaccination may recruit only a limited number of new T cells.

The CDR3 goes from the cysteine to the phenylalanine over 15 residues. The only DNA kept is the CDR3, 45 bases in frame from the first base. CDR1 and CDR2 (SQVTM, ANQGSEA) derive from the germline V gene. Libraries were built with RT-PCR. The instrument was an Illumina HiSeq 2500. TCRdb reran the public reads through fastp at Q25 and MiXCR, keeping productive beta chains. When rows share a CDR3 protein, they turn into one entry using the most common DNA and genes. This sample holds about 180,000 distinct CDR3 sequences; about 10% were observed only once. The top ten clones comprise about 40% of the sample.

Here the sequenced sample was CD8+ T cells sorted from PBMCs, taken about 23 months after vaccination. The rearranged chain carries TRBV29-1 and TRBJ2-5; 10 middle bases align to TRBD2. This receptor was obtained from a man aged 45 to 70 who received an inactivated influenza vaccine. Donor details come from another sample of the same person, matched by shared clones. The CDR3 reads as follows: CSVCLAGVGGETQDF. The bases read TGCAGCGTCTGTCTAGCGGGAGTTGGCGGCGAGACCCAGGACTTC.